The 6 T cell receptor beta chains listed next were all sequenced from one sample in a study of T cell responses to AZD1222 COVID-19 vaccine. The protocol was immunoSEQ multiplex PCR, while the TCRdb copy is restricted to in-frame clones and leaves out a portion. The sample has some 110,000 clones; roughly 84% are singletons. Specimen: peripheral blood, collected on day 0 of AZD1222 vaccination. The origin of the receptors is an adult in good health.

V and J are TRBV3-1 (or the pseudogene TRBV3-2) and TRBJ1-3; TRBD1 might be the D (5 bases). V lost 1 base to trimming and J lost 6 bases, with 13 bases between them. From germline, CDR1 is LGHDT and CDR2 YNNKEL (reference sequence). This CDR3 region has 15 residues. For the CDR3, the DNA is TGTGCCAGCAGCCAAGCATCCGCAGGGATAAACACCATATATTTT. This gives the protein CASSQASAGINTIYF.

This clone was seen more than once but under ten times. CDR3 protein: CASSVGLADHDEQFF. The CDR3 nucleotides are TGCGCCAGCAGCGTAGGACTAGCGGACCACGATGAGCAGTTCTTC. The gene calls are TRBV5-1 and TRBJ2-1, with TRBD2 matching over 10 bases. V dropped 4 bases and J dropped 8; count of bases not matched to a gene: 9. The germline gives CDR1 SGHRS, CDR2 YFSETQ. The CDR3 runs to 15 residues.

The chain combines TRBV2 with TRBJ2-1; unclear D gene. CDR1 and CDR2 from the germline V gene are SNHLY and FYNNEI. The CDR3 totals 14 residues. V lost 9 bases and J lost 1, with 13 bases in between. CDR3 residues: CARGSGFSYNEQFF. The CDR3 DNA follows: TGTGCCAGGGGGTCAGGTTTTTCCTACAATGAGCAGTTCTTC.

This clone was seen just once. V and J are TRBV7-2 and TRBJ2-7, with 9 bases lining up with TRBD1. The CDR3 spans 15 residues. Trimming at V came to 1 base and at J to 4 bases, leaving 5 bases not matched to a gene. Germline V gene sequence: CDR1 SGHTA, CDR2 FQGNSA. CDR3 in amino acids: CASSLVGQGKYEQYF. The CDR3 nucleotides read TGTGCCAGCAGCTTAGTAGGACAGGGGAAGTACGAGCAGTACTTC.

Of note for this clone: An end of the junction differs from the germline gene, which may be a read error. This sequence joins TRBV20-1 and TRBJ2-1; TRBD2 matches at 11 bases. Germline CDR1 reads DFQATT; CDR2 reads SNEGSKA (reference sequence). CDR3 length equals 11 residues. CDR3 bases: TGCAGTGCCAGTACTAGCGGGAGCGGGCTCTTC. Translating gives CSASTSGSGLF.

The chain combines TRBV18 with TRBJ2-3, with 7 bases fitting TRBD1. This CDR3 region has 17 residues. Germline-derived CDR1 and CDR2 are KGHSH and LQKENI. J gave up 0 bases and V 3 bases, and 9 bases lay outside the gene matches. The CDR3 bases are TGTGCCAGCTCACCGCGACAGGGATCCTCTAGCACAGATACGCAGTATTTT. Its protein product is CASSPRQGSSSTDTQYF.